A single sample gave rise to the 26 T cell receptor beta chains below, sequenced in a study of CD4 T cells in relation to SARS-CoV-2 and coronaviruses. The antigens of these receptors remain unknown. Repertoires were generated with immunoSEQ multiplex PCR, while TCRdb's copy carries only in-frame clones and drops some. The data show some 21,000 clones, with just under 80% seen just once and 15% to 20% held by the top ten. Before the COVID-19 pandemic, during about 2011-2018, CD4+ T cells were taken from unexposed donors. The cells were cultured for about ten days before CD4+ T cells were isolated. The material sequenced was CD4+ T cells from PBMCs, cultured in vitro. The receptor source for this set is a human donor in good health.

The V call is TRBV25-1, the J call TRBJ1-6; 8 bases agree with TRBD1. V dropped 6 bases and J dropped 5; count of bases not matched to a gene: 3. Germline V gives CDR1 MGHDK, CDR2 SYGVNS. The CDR3 length is 14 residues. The CDR3 sequence: CASRDRGHNSPLHF. As DNA, the CDR3 is TGTGCCAGCAGAGACAGGGGCCATAATTCACCCCTCCACTTT.

The J gene is TRBJ2-1, the V gene TRBV20-1, with 10 nucleotides matching TRBD2. This CDR3 is 15 amino acids long. CDR1 and CDR2 from the germline V gene are DFQATT and SNEGSKA (reference sequence). Trimming cost V 3 bases and J 0 bases; bases outside gene matches: 2. CDR3 residues: CSASTSGNSYNEQFF. The CDR3, as DNA: TGCAGTGCTAGTACTAGCGGGAACTCCTACAATGAGCAGTTCTTC.

The rearrangement joins TRBV6-1 to TRBJ1-3, with D possibly being TRBD1 (6 bases). This CDR3 is built from 16 residues. Germline V CDR1 and CDR2: MNHNS, SASEGT. V lost 3 bases to trimming and J lost 4 bases, with 16 bases between them. The CDR3 sequence: CASSEDSPASGNTIYF. DNA of the CDR3: TGTGCCAGCAGTGAGGACAGCCCCGCGTCCGGAAACACCATATATTTT.

The V gene is TRBV7-3, the J gene TRBJ2-1; maybe TRBD2 (5 bases). The V and J ends lost 3 bases and 9 bases respectively, with 21 bases between them. This CDR3 region has 16 residues. Germline V lookup: CDR1 SGHTA, CDR2 FQGTGA. The CDR3 reads CASSFSREWTNGEQFF. In DNA form, the CDR3 reads TGTGCCAGCAGCTTTTCTAGGGAGTGGACGAACGGTGAGCAGTTCTTC.

This clone was detected a few times. The chain joins TRBV25-1 to TRBJ2-7; TRBD1 matches 9 bases. Germline CDR1 reads MGHDK; CDR2 reads SYGVNS. This CDR3 has 15 residues. The V segment lost 6 bases and the J segment 0 bases; nucleotides outside the gene matches: 6. DNA of the CDR3: TGTGCCAGCAGAAAGACAGGGGGGAGCTCCTACGAGCAGTACTTC. Its translation is CASRKTGGSSYEQYF.

The chain couples TRBV5-6 to TRBJ1-2, with 10 bases lining up with TRBD1. The ends lost 2 bases at V and 5 bases at J; junction bases unmatched: 15. In germline, CDR1 is SGHDT, CDR2 YYEEEE. This CDR3 has 18 residues. The CDR3, as DNA: TGTGCCAGCAGCTTAGGTGGTCGAGGACAGGGGGTTGTTTATGGCTACACCTTC. It specifies CASSLGGRGQGVVYGYTF.

The chain uses TRBV6-4 and TRBJ2-1; 12 positions agree with TRBD2. Germline loops: CDR1 MRHNA, CDR2 SNTAGT. J lost 13 bases, V lost 6 bases, and 10 bases had no gene match. CDR3 length: 14 amino acids. The CDR3 reads CASSEGGTSGFQFF. For the CDR3, the DNA is TGTGCCAGCAGCGAGGGGGGGACTAGCGGGTTCCAGTTCTTC.

The chain uses TRBV27 and TRBJ2-7; D may correspond to TRBD1 or TRBD2 (5 bases each). Germline CDR1 is MNHEY and CDR2 is SMNVEV (reference sequence). The germline V and J ends were trimmed by 1 base and 5 bases, with 15 bases remaining between them. The length of the CDR3 is 15 residues. CDR3 DNA: TGTGCCAGCAGTTTATTGAGGGGCGTTAACGACGAGCAGTACTTC. It specifies CASSLLRGVNDEQYF.

This clone came up once. This sequence joins TRBV7-8 and TRBJ1-4; 8 bases map to TRBD1. CDR1 is SGHVS, CDR2 FQNEAQ, per germline. The CDR3 loop spans 14 amino acids. After removal of 5 bases from V and 8 bases from J, the junction contained 7 bases not matched to a gene. In DNA, the CDR3 is TGTGCCAGCAGCGCAGGGGGCGCAGGGGAAAAACTGTTTTTT. The encoded protein is CASSAGGAGEKLFF.

The chain uses TRBV4-1 and TRBJ2-7; D unresolved. The CDR3 is 17 residues long. Germline-derived CDR1 and CDR2 are MGHRA and YSYEKL. Between the trimmed V and J ends, which lost 1 base and 0 bases, there was a span of 16 bases. This chain's CDR3 is CASSQVFGGESSYEQYF. CDR3 in DNA: TGCGCCAGCAGCCAAGTTTTTGGTGGCGAAAGCTCCTACGAGCAGTACTTC.

This clone was seen once. V usage is TRBV6-2 or TRBV6-3 and J usage is TRBJ2-6, with 7 bases fitting TRBD1. J lost 0 bases, V lost 5 bases, and 4 bases had no gene match. CDR1 MNHEY and CDR2 SVGEGT come from the germline V gene. This CDR3 contains 16 residues. This CDR3 is CASSRTGHSGANVLTF. The CDR3 DNA is TGTGCCAGCAGTCGGACAGGCCACTCTGGGGCCAACGTCCTGACTTTC.

The chain joins TRBV9 to TRBJ2-7, with TRBD2 as a possible D gene (5 bases). The V end was cut by 2 bases, the J end by 7 bases, with 16 bases between. This CDR3 comprises 14 residues. CDR1 SGDLS and CDR2 YYNGEE come from the germline V gene. The CDR3 DNA is TGTGCCAGCAGCGTGGGTCTGGAGGAGACGGAGCAGTACTTC. It specifies CASSVGLEETEQYF.

V and J are TRBV5-1 and TRBJ2-2; either TRBD1 or TRBD2 may fit D (5 bases each). Per the germline V gene, CDR1 is SGHRS and CDR2 is YFSETQ. This CDR3 has 18 residues. V shed 0 bases and J shed 3 bases, with 18 bases lying between them. The CDR3 region is CASSLVVGEPEYTGELFF. CDR3 nucleotide sequence: TGCGCCAGCAGCTTGGTGGTGGGGGAACCCGAGTACACCGGGGAGCTGTTTTTT.

The chain joins TRBV28 to TRBJ2-5; D is perhaps TRBD2 (7 bases). CDR3 size: 15 residues. CDR1 and CDR2 from the germline V gene are MDHEN and SYDVKM. Trimming removed 6 bases from V and 5 bases from J, with 19 bases in between. The CDR3 coding sequence is TGTGCCAGCAGACCTGGGGGGGCTATTAGGGAGACCCAGTACTTC. It encodes CASRPGGAIRETQYF.

The chain recombines TRBV18 with TRBJ1-1; D remains unclear. The CDR3 runs 13 residues. The germline gives CDR1 KGHSH, CDR2 LQKENI. V dropped 3 bases and J dropped 3 bases, with 8 bases sitting between them. CDR3 coding DNA: TGTGCCAGCTCACCGCAAGAGGACACTGAAGCTTTCTTT. Translating it yields CASSPQEDTEAFF.

A few counts support this clone. V usage is TRBV7-9 and J usage is TRBJ1-5, with TRBD1 matching 9 bases. The V gene end was trimmed by 7 bases and the J gene end by 9 bases; junction bases not matched to a gene: 7. Germline CDR1 SEHNR, CDR2 FQNEAQ (reference sequence). There are 13 residues in the CDR3. This CDR3 reads CASNSDRGTPQHF. The CDR3 nucleotides read TGTGCCAGCAACTCCGACAGGGGGACGCCCCAGCATTTT.

This chain links TRBV3-1 (or the pseudogene TRBV3-2) with TRBJ2-2, with D unclear. V dropped 1 base and J dropped 2 bases, with 2 bases sitting between them. CDR3 length equals 13 residues. From germline, CDR1 is LGHDT and CDR2 YNNKEL (reference sequence). In nucleotides, the CDR3 is TGTGCCAGCAGCCAAGGCAACACCGGGGAGCTGTTTTTT. Translating gives CASSQGNTGELFF.

The gene calls are TRBV7-9 and TRBJ2-1; 9 bases agree with TRBD2. The CDR3 is made up of 16 amino acids. V gave up 1 base and J gave up 7 bases; unmatched junction bases: 8. Germline V gene data show CDR1 as SEHNR and CDR2 as FQNEAQ (reference sequence). Written as DNA, the CDR3 is TGTGCCAGCAGCTTAGTGATTAGCGGGAGTTGGAATGAGCAGTTCTTC. It specifies CASSLVISGSWNEQFF.

The chain employs TRBV6-6 and TRBJ2-3; tentatively, D is TRBD2 (5 bases). Trimming removed 0 bases from V and 2 bases from J, with 9 bases in between. The CDR3 has 15 amino acids. The germline V gene has CDR1 MNHNY and CDR2 SVGAGI (reference sequence). CDR3 in amino acids: CASSYSGGHTDTQYF. CDR3 in DNA: TGTGCCAGCAGTTACTCTGGCGGGCACACAGATACGCAGTATTTT.

This rearrangement joins TRBV7-3 to TRBJ2-5; 7 bases match TRBD2. The CDR3 is 15 residues long. The V gene's germline CDR1 is SGHTA and CDR2 FQGTGA. After removal of 2 bases from V and 1 base from J, the junction contained 4 bases not matched to a gene. The CDR3 loop reads CASSLDGRPQETQYF. CDR3 nucleotides: TGTGCCAGCAGCTTAGACGGGAGGCCCCAAGAGACCCAGTACTTC.

The V gene is TRBV7-3, the J gene TRBJ2-3; possibly TRBD1 for D (5 bases). V was cut by 3 bases and J by 0 bases, with 13 bases left in between. The germline CDR1 and CDR2 sequences are SGHTA and FQGTGA. The CDR3 is made up of 16 amino acids. The CDR3 here is CASSFQGYDSTDTQYF. DNA for the CDR3: TGTGCCAGCAGCTTTCAGGGTTACGATAGCACAGATACGCAGTATTTT.

The CDR3 DNA sequence: TGTGCCAGCAGCAAAGCCGGGACTCCTCTGCCTCACAATGAGCAGTTCTTC. Its translation: CASSKAGTPLPHNEQFF. The chain recombines TRBV21-1 with TRBJ2-1; the D call TRBD2 from the table was never checked on the DNA. TRBV21-1 is designated a pseudogene. The CDR3 loop spans 17 amino acids.

This chain joins TRBV5-4 and TRBJ2-7; the D is unclear. V dropped 0 bases and J dropped 3 bases, with 13 bases sitting between them. The germline V gene encodes CDR1 SGHNT and CDR2 YYREEE (reference sequence). This CDR3 is 15 amino acids long. The CDR3 region is CASSLDLVSRYEQYF. In nucleotides, the CDR3 is TGTGCCAGCAGCTTGGACCTTGTTAGTCGCTACGAGCAGTACTTC.

The chain uses TRBV5-6 and TRBJ1-1, with 7 bases fitting TRBD1. CDR3 length equals 17 residues. With 4 bases clipped from V and 4 bases from J, the junction kept 16 bases outside the gene matches. Germline CDR1 SGHDT, CDR2 YYEEEE. CDR3 DNA sequence: TGTGCCAGCAGCCGGCTCGTGGCAGGGGGGCTGGTCACTGAAGCTTTCTTT. Translation gives CASSRLVAGGLVTEAFF.

The chain has TRBV28 and TRBJ2-2; 11 bases match TRBD2. Germline-derived CDR1 and CDR2 are MDHEN and SYDVKM. The CDR3 runs 15 residues. With V trimmed by 1 base and J by 7 bases, 2 bases remained unmatched. In DNA, the CDR3 is TGTGCCAGCAGTTTATTAGCGGGAGGGTTCGGGGAGCTGTTTTTT. Translating it yields CASSLLAGGFGELFF.

This chain joins TRBV29-1 and TRBJ2-1; possibly TRBD2 for D (5 bases). Germline CDR1 SQVTM, CDR2 ANQGSEA. Between the trimmed V and J ends, which lost 6 bases and 2 bases, there was a span of 14 bases. The CDR3 has 14 amino acids. The CDR3 here is CSVGRMGAYNEQFF. The CDR3 DNA reads TGCAGCGTAGGACGTATGGGAGCCTACAATGAGCAGTTCTTC.